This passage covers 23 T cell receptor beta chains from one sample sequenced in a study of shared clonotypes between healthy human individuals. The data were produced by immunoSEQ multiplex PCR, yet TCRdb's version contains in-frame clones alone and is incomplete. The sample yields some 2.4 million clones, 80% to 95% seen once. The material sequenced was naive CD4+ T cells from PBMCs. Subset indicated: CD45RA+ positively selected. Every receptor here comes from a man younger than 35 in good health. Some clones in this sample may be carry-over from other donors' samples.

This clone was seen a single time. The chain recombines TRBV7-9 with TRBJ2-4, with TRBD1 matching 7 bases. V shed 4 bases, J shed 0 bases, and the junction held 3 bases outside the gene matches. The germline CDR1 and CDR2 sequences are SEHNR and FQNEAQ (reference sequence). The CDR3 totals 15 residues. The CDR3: CASSSGQLAKNIQYF. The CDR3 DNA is TGTGCCAGCAGCTCGGGACAGCTAGCCAAAAACATTCAGTACTTC.

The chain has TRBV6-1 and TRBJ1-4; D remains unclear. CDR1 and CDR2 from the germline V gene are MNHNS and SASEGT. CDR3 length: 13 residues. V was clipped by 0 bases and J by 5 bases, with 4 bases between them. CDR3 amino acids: CASSEAENEKLFF. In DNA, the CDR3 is TGTGCCAGCAGTGAAGCCGAGAATGAAAAACTGTTTTTT.

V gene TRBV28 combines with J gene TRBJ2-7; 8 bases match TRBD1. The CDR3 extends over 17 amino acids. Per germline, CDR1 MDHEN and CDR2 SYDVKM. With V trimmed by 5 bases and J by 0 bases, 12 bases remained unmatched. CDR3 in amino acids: CASSPTGQGTLSYEQYF. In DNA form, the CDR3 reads TGTGCCAGCAGTCCTACAGGACAGGGAACCCTCTCCTACGAGCAGTACTTC.

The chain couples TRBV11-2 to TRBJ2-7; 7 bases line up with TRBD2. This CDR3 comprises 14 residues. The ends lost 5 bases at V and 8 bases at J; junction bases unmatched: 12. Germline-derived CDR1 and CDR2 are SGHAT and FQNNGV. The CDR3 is CASSGNTGTIQQYF. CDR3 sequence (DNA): TGTGCCAGCAGCGGAAACACCGGGACTATCCAGCAGTACTTC.

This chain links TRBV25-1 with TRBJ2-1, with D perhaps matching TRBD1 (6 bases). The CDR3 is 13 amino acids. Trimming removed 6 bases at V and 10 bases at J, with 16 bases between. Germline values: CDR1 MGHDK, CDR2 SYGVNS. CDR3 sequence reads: CASRSGVWKEQFF. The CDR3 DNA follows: TGTGCCAGCAGATCAGGGGTCTGGAAGGAGCAGTTCTTC.

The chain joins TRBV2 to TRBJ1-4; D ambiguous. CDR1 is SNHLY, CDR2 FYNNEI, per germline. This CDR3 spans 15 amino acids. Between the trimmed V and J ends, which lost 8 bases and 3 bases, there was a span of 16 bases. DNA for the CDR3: TGTGCCAGCTGCTCACACAGCCAGGCTAATGAAAAACTGTTTTTT. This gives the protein CASCSHSQANEKLFF.

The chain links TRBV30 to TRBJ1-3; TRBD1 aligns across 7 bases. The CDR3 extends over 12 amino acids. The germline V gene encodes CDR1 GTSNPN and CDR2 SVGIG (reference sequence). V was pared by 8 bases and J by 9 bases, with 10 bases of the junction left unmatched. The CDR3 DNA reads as TGTGCCGGACTAGACAGGGTGGGCACCATATATTTT. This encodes CAGLDRVGTIYF.

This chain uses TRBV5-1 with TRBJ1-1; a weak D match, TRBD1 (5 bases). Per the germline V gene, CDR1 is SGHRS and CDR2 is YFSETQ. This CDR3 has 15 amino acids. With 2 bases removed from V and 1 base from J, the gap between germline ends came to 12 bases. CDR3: CASSFLIGGNTEAFF. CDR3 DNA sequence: TGCGCCAGCAGCTTTCTCATCGGGGGGAACACTGAAGCTTTCTTT.

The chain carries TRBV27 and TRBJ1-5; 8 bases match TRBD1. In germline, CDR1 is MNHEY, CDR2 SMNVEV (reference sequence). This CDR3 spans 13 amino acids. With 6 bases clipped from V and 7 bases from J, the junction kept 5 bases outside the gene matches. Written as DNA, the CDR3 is TGTGCCAGCAGAGGACAGGGCGCCCAGCCCCAGCATTTT. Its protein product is CASRGQGAQPQHF.

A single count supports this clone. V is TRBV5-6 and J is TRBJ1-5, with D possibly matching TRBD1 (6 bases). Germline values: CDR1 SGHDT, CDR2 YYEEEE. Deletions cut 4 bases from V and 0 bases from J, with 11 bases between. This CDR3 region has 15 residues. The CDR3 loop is CASSTGTNSNQPQHF. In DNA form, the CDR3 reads TGTGCCAGCAGCACAGGGACGAATAGCAATCAGCCCCAGCATTTT.

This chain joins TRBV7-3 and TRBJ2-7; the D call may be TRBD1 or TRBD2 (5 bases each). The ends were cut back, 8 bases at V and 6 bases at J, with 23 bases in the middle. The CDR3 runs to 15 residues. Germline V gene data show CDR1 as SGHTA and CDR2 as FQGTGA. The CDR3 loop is CASPPPGRGFAEQYF. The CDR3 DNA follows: TGTGCCAGCCCCCCTCCGGGACGCGGTTTCGCCGAGCAGTACTTC.

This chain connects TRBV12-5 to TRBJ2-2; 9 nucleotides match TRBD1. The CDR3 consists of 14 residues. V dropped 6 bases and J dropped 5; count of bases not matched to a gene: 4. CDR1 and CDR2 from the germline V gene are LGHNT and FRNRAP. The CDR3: CASGRGTGTGELFF. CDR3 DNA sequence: TGTGCTAGTGGCCGGGGGACAGGGACCGGGGAGCTGTTTTTT.

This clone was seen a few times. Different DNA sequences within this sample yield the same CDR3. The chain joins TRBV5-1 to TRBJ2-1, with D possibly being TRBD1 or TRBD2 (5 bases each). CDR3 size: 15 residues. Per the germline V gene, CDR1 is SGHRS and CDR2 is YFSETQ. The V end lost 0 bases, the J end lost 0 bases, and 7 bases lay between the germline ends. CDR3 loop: CASSLEGSSYNEQFF. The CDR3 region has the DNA TGCGCCAGCAGCTTGGAGGGGAGCTCCTACAATGAGCAGTTCTTC.

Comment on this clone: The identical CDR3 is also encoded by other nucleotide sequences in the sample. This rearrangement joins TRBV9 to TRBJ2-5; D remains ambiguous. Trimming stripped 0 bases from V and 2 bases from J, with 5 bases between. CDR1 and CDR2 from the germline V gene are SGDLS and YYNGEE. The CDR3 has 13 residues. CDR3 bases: TGTGCCAGCAGCGTAGCCGGGCAAGAGACCCAGTACTTC. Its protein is CASSVAGQETQYF.

The DNA for the CDR3 is TGTGCCAGTATCCCGACAGGGGCTGGAAACACCATATATTTT. Protein sequence: CASIPTGAGNTIYF. The V gene is TRBV19, the J gene TRBJ1-3; 8 positions agree with TRBD1. Germline V CDR1 and CDR2: LNHDA, SQIVND (reference sequence). J gave up 2 bases and V 7 bases, and 4 bases lay outside the gene matches. The CDR3 sequence is 14 residues long.

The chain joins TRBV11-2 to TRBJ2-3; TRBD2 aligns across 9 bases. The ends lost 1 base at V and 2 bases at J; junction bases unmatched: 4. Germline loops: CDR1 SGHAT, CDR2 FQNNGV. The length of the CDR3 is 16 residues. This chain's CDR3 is CASSLGASGNTDTQYF. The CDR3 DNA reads TGTGCCAGCAGCTTAGGGGCTAGCGGGAACACAGATACGCAGTATTTT. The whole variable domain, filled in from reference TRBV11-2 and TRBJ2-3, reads EAGVAQSPRYKIIEKRQSVAFWCNPISGHATLYWYQQILGQGPKLLIQFQNNGVVDDSQLPKDRFSAERLKGVDSTLKIQPAKLEDSAVYLCASSLGASGNTDTQYFGPGTRLTVL.

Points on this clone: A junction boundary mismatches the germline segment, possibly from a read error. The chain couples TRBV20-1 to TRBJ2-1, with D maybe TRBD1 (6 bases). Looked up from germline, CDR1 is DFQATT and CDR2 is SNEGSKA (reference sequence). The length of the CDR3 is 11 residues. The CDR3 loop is CSATYTGHRVF. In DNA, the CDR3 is TGCAGTGCTACTTACACAGGGCACCGGGTCTTC.

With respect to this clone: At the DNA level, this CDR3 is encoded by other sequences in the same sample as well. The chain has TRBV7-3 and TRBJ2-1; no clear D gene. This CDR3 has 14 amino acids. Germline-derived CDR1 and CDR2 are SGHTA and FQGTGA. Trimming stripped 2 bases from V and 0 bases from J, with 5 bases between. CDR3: CASSLSSSYNEQFF. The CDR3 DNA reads TGTGCCAGCAGCTTATCTAGCTCCTACAATGAGCAGTTCTTC.

DNA of the CDR3: TGTGCCAGCAGTTCCACCGGGCAGCTCTACAATGAGCAGTTCTTC. It encodes CASSSTGQLYNEQFF. The V call is TRBV28, the J call TRBJ2-1; D is uncertain. The CDR3 spans 15 residues. The V end was cut by 4 bases, the J end by 3 bases, with 13 bases between. Germline loops: CDR1 MDHEN, CDR2 SYDVKM.

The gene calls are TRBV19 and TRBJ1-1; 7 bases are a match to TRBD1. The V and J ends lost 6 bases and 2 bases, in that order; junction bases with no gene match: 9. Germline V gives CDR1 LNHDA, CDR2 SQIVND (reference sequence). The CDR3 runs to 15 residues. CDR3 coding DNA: TGTGCCAGTAGCTTACAGGGGATGGGAAACACTGAAGCTTTCTTT. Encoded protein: CASSLQGMGNTEAFF.

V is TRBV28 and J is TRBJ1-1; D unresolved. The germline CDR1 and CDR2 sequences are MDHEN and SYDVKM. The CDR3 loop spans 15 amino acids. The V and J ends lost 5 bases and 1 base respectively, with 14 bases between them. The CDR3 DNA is TGTGCCAGCAGTCGCCACACTCAATGGAACACTGAAGCTTTCTTT. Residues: CASSRHTQWNTEAFF.

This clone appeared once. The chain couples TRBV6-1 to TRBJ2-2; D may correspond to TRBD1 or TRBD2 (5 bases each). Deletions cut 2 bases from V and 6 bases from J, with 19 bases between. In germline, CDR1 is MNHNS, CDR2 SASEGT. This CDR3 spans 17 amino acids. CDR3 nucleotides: TGTGCCAGCAGTGAATTCGGAGGCCATCAGGGTCCCGGGGAGCTGTTTTTT. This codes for CASSEFGGHQGPGELFF.

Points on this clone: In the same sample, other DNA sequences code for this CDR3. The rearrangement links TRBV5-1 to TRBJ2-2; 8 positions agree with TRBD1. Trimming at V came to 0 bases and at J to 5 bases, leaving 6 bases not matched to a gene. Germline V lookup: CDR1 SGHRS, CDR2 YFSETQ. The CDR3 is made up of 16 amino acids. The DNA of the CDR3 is TGCGCCAGCAGCTTGGTGGCAGGGGGCCGGACCGGGGAGCTGTTTTTT. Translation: CASSLVAGGRTGELFF.